The 3 T cell receptor beta chains presented below share a single source sample, sequenced in a study of cytomegalovirus exposure and HLA in healthy donors. With 60 Vbeta and 13 Jbeta primers, the PCR was carried out. TCRdb's copy holds only in-frame clones and misses some; the assay was immunoSEQ multiplex PCR. The sample contains under 200,000 clones, around 80% of which appear only once. Specimen: PBMCs. These TCRs come from a female donor in good health and CMV-seronegative.

The chain uses TRBV27 and TRBJ2-5, with D perhaps TRBD2 (7 bases). CDR1 is MNHEY, CDR2 SMNVEV, per germline (reference sequence). V lost 3 bases, J lost 5 bases, and 22 bases lay in between. The CDR3 loop spans 17 amino acids. The CDR3 sequence: CASSFLYGGGARETQYF. For the CDR3, the DNA is TGTGCCAGCAGTTTCTTGTATGGAGGGGGGGCCAGGGAGACCCAGTACTTC.

The gene calls are TRBV2 and TRBJ2-3; D is unresolved. This CDR3 comprises 15 residues. The V end was cut by 7 bases, the J end by 1 base, with 15 bases between. Per the germline V gene, CDR1 is SNHLY and CDR2 is FYNNEI. The chain's CDR3 is CASILTGRGTDTQYF. The CDR3 DNA reads as TGTGCCAGCATCTTGACTGGTCGGGGCACAGATACGCAGTATTTT.

This chain connects TRBV6-6 to TRBJ1-3; D possibly corresponds to TRBD1 (5 bases). This CDR3 is 14 amino acids long. V was clipped by 5 bases and J by 3 bases, with 11 bases between them. Germline assignment: CDR1 MNHNY and CDR2 SVGAGI (reference sequence). CDR3 sequence (DNA): TGTGCCAGCAGTCCCTCGGGGGGTGGAAACACCATATATTTT. It specifies CASSPSGGGNTIYF.